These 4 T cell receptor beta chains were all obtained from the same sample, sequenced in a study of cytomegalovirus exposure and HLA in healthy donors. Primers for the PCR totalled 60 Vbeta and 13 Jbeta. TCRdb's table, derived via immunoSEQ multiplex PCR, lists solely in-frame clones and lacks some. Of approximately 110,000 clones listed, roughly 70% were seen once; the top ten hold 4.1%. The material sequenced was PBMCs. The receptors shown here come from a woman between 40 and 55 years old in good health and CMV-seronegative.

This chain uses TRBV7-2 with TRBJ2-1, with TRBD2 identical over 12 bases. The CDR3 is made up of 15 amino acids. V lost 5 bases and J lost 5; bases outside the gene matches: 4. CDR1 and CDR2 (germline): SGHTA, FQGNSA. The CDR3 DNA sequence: TGTGCCAGCAGCCGACTAGCGGGGGCCCACAATGAGCAGTTCTTC. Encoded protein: CASSRLAGAHNEQFF.

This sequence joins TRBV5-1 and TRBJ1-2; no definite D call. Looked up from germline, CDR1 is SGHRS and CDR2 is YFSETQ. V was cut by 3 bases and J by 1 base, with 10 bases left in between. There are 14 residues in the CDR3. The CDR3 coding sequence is TGCGCCAGCAGCTCTACGGGAGATAACTATGGCTACACCTTC. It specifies CASSSTGDNYGYTF.

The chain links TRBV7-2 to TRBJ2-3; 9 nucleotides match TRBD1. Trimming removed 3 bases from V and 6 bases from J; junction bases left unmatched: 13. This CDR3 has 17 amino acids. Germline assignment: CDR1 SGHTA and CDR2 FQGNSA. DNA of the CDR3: TGTGCCAGCAGCTTTTTTGGCCCCGGGACAGGGCGGGATACGCAGTATTTT. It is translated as CASSFFGPGTGRDTQYF. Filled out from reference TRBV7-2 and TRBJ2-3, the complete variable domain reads GAGVSQSPSNKVTEKGKDVELRCDPISGHTALYWYRQSLGQGLEFLIYFQGNSAPDKSGLPSDRFSAERTGGSVSTLTIQRTQQEDSAVYLCASSFFGPGTGRDTQYFGPGTRLTVL.

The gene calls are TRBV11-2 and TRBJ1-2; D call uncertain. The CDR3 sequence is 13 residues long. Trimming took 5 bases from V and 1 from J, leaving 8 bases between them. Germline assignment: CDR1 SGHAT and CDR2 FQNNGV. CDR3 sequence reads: CASSGTDNYGYTF. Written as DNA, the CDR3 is TGTGCCAGCAGCGGTACTGATAACTATGGCTACACCTTC. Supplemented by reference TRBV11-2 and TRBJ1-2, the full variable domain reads EAGVAQSPRYKIIEKRQSVAFWCNPISGHATLYWYQQILGQGPKLLIQFQNNGVVDDSQLPKDRFSAERLKGVDSTLKIQPAKLEDSAVYLCASSGTDNYGYTFGSGTRLTVV.